These 21 T cell receptor beta chains originate from one sample sequenced in a study of cytomegalovirus exposure and HLA in healthy donors. Both 60 Vbeta primers and 13 Jbeta primers went into the PCR. The table came from immunoSEQ multiplex PCR; TCRdb's copy has only in-frame clones and leaves some out. Seen here are some 160,000 clones, approximately 88% observed once, and the top ten hold about 1.4%. The sequenced material came from PBMCs. The receptors derive from a woman between 18 and 30 years old in good health and CMV-seronegative.

The chain employs TRBV19 and TRBJ1-1; 8 nucleotides agree with TRBD1. The germline V gene has CDR1 LNHDA and CDR2 SQIVND (reference sequence). This CDR3 comprises 17 residues. V lost 6 bases and J lost 3; bases outside the gene matches: 15. The CDR3 reads CASSLTGTGITDTEAFF. For the CDR3, the DNA is TGTGCCAGTAGCCTCACCGGGACAGGAATAACGGACACTGAAGCTTTCTTT.

The gene calls are TRBV6-1 and TRBJ2-1; 7 nucleotides align to TRBD2. The CDR3 covers 14 residues. Germline CDR1 MNHNS, CDR2 SASEGT. V trimming: 8 bases; J trimming: 3 bases; junction bases outside the gene matches: 7. The CDR3 reads CASLGGQRYNEQFF. The CDR3 DNA reads as TGTGCCAGCTTGGGAGGGCAGCGCTACAATGAGCAGTTCTTC.

This sequence joins TRBV19 and TRBJ2-1; D possibly corresponds to TRBD2 (5 bases). The CDR3 contains 13 residues. Germline V gives CDR1 LNHDA, CDR2 SQIVND (reference sequence). V lost 10 bases, J lost 2 bases, and 12 bases lay in between. The DNA of the CDR3 is TGTGCCATTTCTAGCACCACCTACAATGAGCAGTTCTTC. Translated: CAISSTTYNEQFF.

V is TRBV7-6 and J is TRBJ2-1; D is perhaps TRBD1 (7 bases). Germline V CDR1 and CDR2: SGHVS, FNYEAQ. The CDR3 runs to 14 residues. V was shortened by 5 bases and J by 9 bases, with 17 bases between the two germline ends. The CDR3 sequence is CASSLSRQGGEQFF. The CDR3 bases are TGTGCCAGCAGCCTATCTCGACAGGGAGGTGAGCAGTTCTTC.

The chain is built from TRBV2 and TRBJ1-1, with D perhaps matching TRBD1 (5 bases). V was shortened by 6 bases and J by 5 bases, with 16 bases between the two germline ends. The CDR3 totals 14 residues. CDR1 SNHLY and CDR2 FYNNEI come from the germline V gene. CDR3 in amino acids: CASSPGHPGTEAFF. For the CDR3, the DNA is TGTGCCAGCAGCCCAGGACACCCAGGGACTGAAGCTTTCTTT.

CDR3 sequence reads: CASSPDRNYNSPLHF. The CDR3 nucleotides read TGTGCCAGCAGTCCGGACAGAAATTATAATTCACCCCTCCACTTT. The rearrangement uses TRBV6-5 and TRBJ1-6; a possible D gene is TRBD1 (6 bases). The CDR3 contains 15 residues. Germline V gene lookup returns CDR1 MNHEY and CDR2 SVGAGI. Trimming left V 5 bases short and J 4 bases short, with 12 bases between.

V gene TRBV25-1 combines with J gene TRBJ1-5; D remains ambiguous. The CDR3 sequence is 14 residues long. Germline lookup yields CDR1 MGHDK and CDR2 SYGVNS. The ends were cut back, 2 bases at V and 9 bases at J, with 14 bases in the middle. The CDR3: CASSETSSAGPQHF. The CDR3 DNA sequence: TGTGCCAGCAGTGAAACCAGTAGTGCAGGGCCCCAGCATTTT.

This chain joins TRBV4-2 and TRBJ2-5, with TRBD1 matching over 7 bases. The CDR3 has 19 amino acids. Germline CDR1 is LGHNA and CDR2 is YNFKEQ. Trimming removed 4 bases from V and 1 base from J; junction bases left unmatched: 18. The CDR3 here is CASSPMAQAGTVIQETQYF. CDR3 nucleotides: TGTGCCAGCAGCCCAATGGCTCAGGCCGGGACAGTAATCCAAGAGACCCAGTACTTC.

The genes are TRBV5-1 and TRBJ2-4, with 12 bases that match TRBD2. Trimming cost V 0 bases and J 0 bases; bases outside gene matches: 7. Germline values: CDR1 SGHRS, CDR2 YFSETQ. The CDR3 spans 19 residues. The CDR3 spells CASSLEASGGGLAKNIQYF. CDR3 bases: TGCGCCAGCAGCTTGGAGGCTAGCGGGGGGGGGTTAGCCAAAAACATTCAGTACTTC. The full variable domain, completed using reference TRBV5-1 and TRBJ2-4, is KAGVTQTPRYLIKTRGQQVTLSCSPISGHRSVSWYQQTPGQGLQFLFEYFSETQRNKGNFPGRFSGRQFSNSRSEMNVSTLELGDSALYLCASSLEASGGGLAKNIQYFGAGTRLSVL.

The chain has TRBV20-1 and TRBJ2-7; D ambiguous. The V end lost 3 bases, the J end lost 3 bases, and 6 bases lay between the germline ends. Germline V gene sequence: CDR1 DFQATT, CDR2 SNEGSKA (reference sequence). CDR3 length: 11 amino acids. The CDR3 DNA follows: TGCAGTGCTAGGCGAGACTACGAGCAGTACTTC. Translation gives CSARRDYEQYF.

This clone was counted a few times. The chain has TRBV19 and TRBJ1-1; no definite D call. Trimming took 9 bases from V and 6 from J, leaving 11 bases between them. The CDR3 sequence is 11 residues long. Germline lookup yields CDR1 LNHDA and CDR2 SQIVND (reference sequence). The CDR3 region is CASGMQSEAFF. CDR3 DNA: TGTGCCAGCGGTATGCAATCTGAAGCTTTCTTT.

In this sample, this clone turned up a few times. The V gene is TRBV30, the J gene TRBJ1-5; possibly TRBD1 for D (6 bases). CDR1 GTSNPN and CDR2 SVGIG come from the germline V gene (reference sequence). CDR3 length: 13 amino acids. Trimming removed 4 bases at V and 6 bases at J, with 13 bases between. The CDR3 DNA reads TGTGCCTGGAATCAGGGGAGGGGTCAGCCCCAGCATTTT. Amino acid sequence: CAWNQGRGQPQHF.

The chain employs TRBV30 and TRBJ1-2; TRBD1 might be the D (5 bases). This CDR3 has 14 amino acids. The V gene's germline CDR1 is GTSNPN and CDR2 SVGIG (reference sequence). Trimming took off 5 bases at V and 2 bases at J, with 15 bases between the two ends. CDR3 nucleotide sequence: TGTGCCTGGTTAACAGGATCCTCCAACTATGGCTACACCTTC. This encodes CAWLTGSSNYGYTF.

The V and J genes are TRBV30 and TRBJ1-1; D is ambiguous. CDR1 and CDR2 (germline): GTSNPN, SVGIG (reference sequence). V was shortened by 8 bases and J by 0 bases, with 10 bases between the two germline ends. The CDR3 length is 12 residues. The CDR3 sequence is CARSQMNTEAFF. CDR3 bases: TGTGCCCGGTCACAGATGAACACTGAAGCTTTCTTT.

The chain joins TRBV2 to TRBJ2-2; no clear D gene. Looked up from germline, CDR1 is SNHLY and CDR2 is FYNNEI. The CDR3 is 17 amino acids. With 4 bases removed from V and 2 bases from J, the gap between germline ends came to 17 bases. The CDR3 bases are TGTGCCAGCAGTGTTGAGCGACCGATCGCAAACACCGGGGAGCTGTTTTTT. Encoded protein: CASSVERPIANTGELFF.

The chain combines TRBV28 with TRBJ1-2, with a possible D match to TRBD1 (5 bases). V was trimmed by 6 bases and J by 4 bases, leaving 9 bases between them. The CDR3 extends over 12 amino acids. Germline CDR1 and CDR2: MDHEN and SYDVKM. The CDR3 nucleotides read TGTGCCAGCAGCTCGGGGGTCTATGGCTACACCTTC. Translated, it gives CASSSGVYGYTF.

This clone was seen only once. This rearrangement joins TRBV18 to TRBJ2-2; TRBD1 matches 7 bases. Germline values: CDR1 KGHSH, CDR2 LQKENI. The CDR3 consists of 14 residues. J lost 6 bases, V lost 2 bases, and 3 bases had no gene match. The CDR3 reads CASSPNRGSGELFF. CDR3 nucleotides: TGTGCCAGCTCACCAAACAGGGGCTCCGGGGAGCTGTTTTTT.

Details on this clone: The sample has other DNA sequences that encode this CDR3 too. The chain couples TRBV5-1 to TRBJ1-3; D is unresolved. The CDR3 covers 15 residues. The germline V gene has CDR1 SGHRS and CDR2 YFSETQ. V gave up 0 bases and J gave up 0 bases, with 7 bases separating them. CDR3 residues: CASSLVAGSGNTIYF. The CDR3 nucleotides are TGCGCCAGCAGCTTGGTTGCCGGCTCTGGAAACACCATATATTTT.

This sequence joins TRBV21-1 and TRBJ1-4; TRBD1, the table's D call, lacks a check against the DNA. TRBV21-1 is reported as a pseudogene. This CDR3 is built from 15 residues. The DNA for the CDR3 is TGTGCCAGCAGCAAACCAGGGGGCACTAATGAAAAACTGTTTTTT. This gives the protein CASSKPGGTNEKLFF.

This chain joins TRBV5-1 and TRBJ2-3; D uncertain. CDR1 and CDR2 (germline): SGHRS, YFSETQ. The CDR3 is 14 residues long. Between the trimmed V and J ends, which lost 2 bases and 0 bases, there was a span of 7 bases. The CDR3 sequence: CASSFTTSTDTQYF. CDR3 nucleotides: TGCGCCAGCAGCTTTACCACTAGCACAGATACGCAGTATTTT. The whole variable domain, remainder taken from reference TRBV5-1 and TRBJ2-3, is KAGVTQTPRYLIKTRGQQVTLSCSPISGHRSVSWYQQTPGQGLQFLFEYFSETQRNKGNFPGRFSGRQFSNSRSEMNVSTLELGDSALYLCASSFTTSTDTQYFGPGTRLTVL.

On this clone: A read error may produce the germline difference seen at one junction end. The chain uses TRBV19 and TRBJ2-4; 9 positions agree with TRBD1. The germline V gene has CDR1 LNHDA and CDR2 SQIVND (reference sequence). CDR3 length: 19 amino acids. The CDR3 DNA follows: TGTGCCCTTGCGCAGGTAATGGGGACAGGGAGTCTAGCCAAAAACAGTCAGTACTTC. This gives the protein CALAQVMGTGSLAKNSQYF.